This T cell receptor (beta chain) emerged from a study of blood T cell repertoires in COVID-19. Turning to the study itself: Nucleic acid was either cDNA or gDNA, and it came from T cells, B-cell-depleted T cells, or PBMCs.

In the study's own analysis: Reference gene primer amplification yielded estimated nucleated cell counts. Produced via immunoSEQ multiplex PCR; TCRdb's table is partial and in-frame only. That table is the source of V, J and clone size, and D and trimming were worked out from the DNA. This table has roughly 150,000 clones, more than 80% appearing once. Between the trimmed V and J ends, which lost 5 bases and 0 bases, there was a span of 20 bases. The CDR3 is 18 residues long. Germline-derived CDR1 and CDR2 are SEHNR and FQNEAQ (reference sequence). The sequence came from a woman in her sixties with active COVID-19. The J gene is TRBJ1-3, the V gene TRBV7-9; possible D gene TRBD1, 5 bases. The specimen sequenced was peripheral blood. The CDR3, as DNA: TGTGCCAGCAGCCCTCAGCCAGGGAGGCCTGACTCTGGAAACACCATATATTTT. This codes for CASSPQPGRPDSGNTIYF.